Listed below are T cell receptor beta chains from one sample, sequenced in a study of T-cell memory formation after mild COVID-19. TCRdb reprocessed the 5' RACE reads with MiXCR, giving one entry per CDR3 protein. The sample carries under 250,000 distinct CDR3 sequences, more than 25% recorded once. Sequenced input: PBMCs or a T cell subset sorted from them (not recorded which). Every receptor here comes from an adult woman who had mild COVID-19 (a few samples of this study predate the infection). Cell type and time point are not known. Both conserved end residues are part of each CDR3.

j_call	v_call	cdr3_aa
TRBJ2-1	TRBV2	CASPRTFSYNEQFF
TRBJ2-1	TRBV6-5	CASSYSSRAPGYNEQFF
TRBJ1-4	TRBV4-1	CASSQWRDPNEKLFF
TRBJ1-2	TRBV28	CATVLSGYGYTF
TRBJ1-4	TRBV6-6	CASGTAEEKLFF
TRBJ2-1	TRBV7-7	CASSLGRQGDEQFF
TRBJ2-7	TRBV12-3/TRBV12-4	CASSFRTGLYEQYF
TRBJ2-7	TRBV25-1	CASRAYGLAGGLEQYF
TRBJ2-3	TRBV30	CAWSSTNTDTQYF
TRBJ2-7	TRBV6-1	CASSEFGASSYEQYF
TRBJ2-1	TRBV4-1	CASSGTGYEQFF
TRBJ2-1	TRBV11-3	CASSPGRTGGLDEQFF
TRBJ1-1	TRBV6-2/TRBV6-3	CASRDRGMFSGMNTEAFF
TRBJ1-5	TRBV7-9	CASSPGTGLDQPQHF
TRBJ2-1	TRBV11-2	CASSLDGVGGNEQFF
TRBJ2-7	TRBV7-2	CASSLGWADSYEQYF
TRBJ1-1	TRBV6-5	CASTKALRLNTEAFF
TRBJ1-6	TRBV3-2	CASIQTGNNSPLHF
TRBJ1-1	TRBV24-1	CATSDHGQGRFGEAFF
TRBJ2-1	TRBV4-1	CASSQMSSGNEQFF
TRBJ2-2	TRBV4-3	CASSVRDRGTGELFF
TRBJ2-1	TRBV29-1	CSVTAGTGPTYNEQFF
TRBJ2-6	TRBV30	CAWSMDSGANVLTF
TRBJ1-1	TRBV25-1	CASSQVATERYTEAFF
TRBJ2-7	TRBV2	CASSEEGDRGYEQYF
TRBJ2-3	TRBV29-1	CSVVDSFSARTDTQYF
TRBJ2-1	TRBV4-3	CASSQAGTLSEQFF
TRBJ2-2	TRBV11-2	CASSHTGDTGELFF
TRBJ2-1	TRBV6-2/TRBV6-3	CASSLSGNEQFF
TRBJ2-7	TRBV7-3	CASSLGGDAHEQYF
TRBJ2-1	TRBV6-2/TRBV6-3	CASSYTRRDNEQFF
TRBJ2-7	TRBV20-1	CSARDLAGRLAYEQYF
TRBJ2-7	TRBV19	CASSTGTVSYEQYF
TRBJ2-7	TRBV20-1	CSASSGRLEQYF
TRBJ1-2	TRBV12-3/TRBV12-4	CASSFITGAGNRYGYTF
TRBJ1-5	TRBV12-3/TRBV12-4	CASRGEGPIKSQHF
TRBJ2-7	TRBV4-2	CASSQDQRSSYEQYF
TRBJ2-3	TRBV4-1	CASSQVQGLAGEQYF
TRBJ2-7	TRBV7-2	CASRPGAGLAGGYEQYF
TRBJ2-3	TRBV6-5	CASSYSGLRGTDTQYF
TRBJ1-1	TRBV12-3/TRBV12-4	CASSSGIGDTEAFF
TRBJ2-7	TRBV6-1	CASNGRQGPAYEQYF
TRBJ2-3	TRBV24-1	CATSAGTDTQYF
TRBJ2-1	TRBV4-3	CASSQERVSPQRQINEQFF
TRBJ2-7	TRBV12-3/TRBV12-4	CASSLGLGTSYEQYF
TRBJ2-3	TRBV7-2	CASSSTSLKGDTQYF
TRBJ2-1	TRBV10-3	CAISHRDNEQFF
TRBJ2-5	TRBV12-3/TRBV12-4	CASRRRGVGQETQYF
TRBJ2-1	TRBV23-1	CASMFQDIEQFF
TRBJ2-5	TRBV12-3/TRBV12-4	CASSLATGQRGETQYF
TRBJ2-7	TRBV7-9	CASSSGATWDEQYF
TRBJ2-7	TRBV29-1	CSVGGARSSYEQYF
TRBJ2-7	TRBV4-2	CASSQEGYSGYEQYF
TRBJ2-3	TRBV7-9	CASSRSGADTQYF